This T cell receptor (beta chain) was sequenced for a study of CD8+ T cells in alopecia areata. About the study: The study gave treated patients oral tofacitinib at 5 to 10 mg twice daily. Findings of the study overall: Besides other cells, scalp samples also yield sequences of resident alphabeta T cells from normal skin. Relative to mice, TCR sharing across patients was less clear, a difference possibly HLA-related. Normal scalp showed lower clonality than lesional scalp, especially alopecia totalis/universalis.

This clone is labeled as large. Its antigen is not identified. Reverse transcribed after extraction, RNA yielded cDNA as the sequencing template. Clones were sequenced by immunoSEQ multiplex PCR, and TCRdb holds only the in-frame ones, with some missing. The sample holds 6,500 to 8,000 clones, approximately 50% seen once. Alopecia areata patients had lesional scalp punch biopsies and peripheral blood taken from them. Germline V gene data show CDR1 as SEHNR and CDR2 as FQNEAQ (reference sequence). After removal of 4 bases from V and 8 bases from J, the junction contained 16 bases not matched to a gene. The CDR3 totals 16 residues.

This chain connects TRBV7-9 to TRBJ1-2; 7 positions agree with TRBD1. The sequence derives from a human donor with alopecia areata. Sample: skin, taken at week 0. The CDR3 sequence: CASSSGRDSFYGGYTF. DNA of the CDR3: TGTGCCAGCAGCTCGGGCCGGGACAGCTTTTATGGAGGCTACACCTTC.